Shown below are 31 T cell receptor beta chains from a single sample sequenced in a study of identical twins. TCRdb fed the 5' RACE reads into MiXCR, producing one record per CDR3 protein. The repertoire consists of roughly 770,000 distinct CDR3 sequences, with 15% to 20% occurring once and the leading ten covering over 10%. This sample was shared with a second study, whose subject was T cells expressing NK-cell markers.

The material sequenced was PBMCs. These receptors were taken from a woman aged 18-29 years in good health.

The rearrangement joins TRBV9 to TRBJ1-6; weak D call: TRBD1 (5 bases). The CDR3 has 17 residues. CDR1 is SGDLS, CDR2 YYNGEE, per germline. Trimming pared 0 bases from V and 9 bases from J, leaving 19 bases between. DNA for the CDR3: TGTGCCAGCAGCGTAGATCGAGGTGGGGCTGGGAGTTCACCCCTCCACTTT. Protein: CASSVDRGGAGSSPLHF.

This clonotype was counted between two and nine times. V is TRBV27 and J is TRBJ2-1; unclear D gene. V dropped 2 bases and J dropped 5 bases, with 16 bases sitting between them. Germline CDR1 is MNHEY and CDR2 is SMNVEV (reference sequence). The CDR3 runs 16 residues. The DNA of the CDR3 is TGTGCCAGCAGTTTAGGAGTGTTTCTCATTGACAATGAGCAGTTCTTC. Translation gives CASSLGVFLIDNEQFF.

The V and J genes are TRBV5-1 and TRBJ2-7; 7 bases line up with TRBD2. The ends lost 8 bases at V and 5 bases at J; junction bases unmatched: 7. The CDR3 is made up of 12 amino acids. Germline V CDR1 and CDR2: SGHRS, YFSETQ. The CDR3 reads CASRERGDEQYF. The CDR3 nucleotides are TGCGCCAGTAGAGAGCGGGGAGACGAGCAGTACTTC. The variable domain in full, completed from reference TRBV5-1 and TRBJ2-7, reads KAGVTQTPRYLIKTRGQQVTLSCSPISGHRSVSWYQQTPGQGLQFLFEYFSETQRNKGNFPGRFSGRQFSNSRSEMNVSTLELGDSALYLCASRERGDEQYFGPGTRLTVT.

Only a few counts were recorded for this clonotype. The rearrangement joins TRBV6-2 or TRBV6-3 to TRBJ2-1; 7 nucleotides agree with TRBD2. The J segment lost 6 bases and the V segment lost 6 bases, leaving 8 bases of the junction unmatched. CDR1 and CDR2 (germline): MNHEY, SVGEGT. This CDR3 has 14 amino acids. The DNA of the CDR3 is TGTGCCAGCAGGCTGGAGGCGGGGGTCAATGAGCAGTTCTTC. It yields the protein CASRLEAGVNEQFF.

Only a few counts were recorded for this clonotype. The chain links TRBV10-3 to TRBJ1-1; 9 bases match TRBD1. V gave up 4 bases and J gave up 4 bases; unmatched junction bases: 4. CDR3 size: 14 residues. Per germline, CDR1 ENHRY and CDR2 SYGVKD. DNA of the CDR3: TGTGCCATCAGTGGGGGACAGGGTTCCACTGAAGCTTTCTTT. Its protein is CAISGGQGSTEAFF.

Details on this clonotype: This may be a read error, as it is one base from a much larger clone. The V gene is TRBV20-1, the J gene TRBJ2-7; TRBD2 is a possible D gene (6 bases). Germline lookup yields CDR1 DFQATT and CDR2 SNEGSKA (reference sequence). The V and J ends lost 4 bases and 5 bases respectively, with 15 bases between them. The CDR3 is made up of 13 amino acids. The CDR3 nucleotides read TGCAGTGCTATATCGGGGGAGTTCAACGAGCAGTACTTC. Amino acids: CSAISGEFNEQYF.

CDR3: CASSLASGWGTDTQYF. The CDR3, as DNA: TGTGCCAGCAGCTTAGCTTCCGGGTGGGGCACAGATACGCAGTATTTT. The chain uses TRBV7-2 and TRBJ2-3; D gene unclear. Per germline, CDR1 SGHTA and CDR2 FQGNSA. The CDR3 spans 16 residues. V lost 0 bases and J 1 base, leaving 11 bases between the germline ends.

V usage is TRBV5-1 and J usage is TRBJ2-6, with a possible D match to TRBD2 (5 bases). Trimming stripped 0 bases from V and 2 bases from J, with 18 bases between. Germline CDR1 SGHRS, CDR2 YFSETQ. CDR3 length: 19 residues. CDR3 region: CASSLDGYGVRTGANVLTF. The DNA of the CDR3 is TGCGCCAGCAGCTTGGACGGTTACGGGGTAAGGACTGGGGCCAACGTCCTGACTTTC.

In its sample, this clonotype was seen a few times. V is TRBV20-1 and J is TRBJ2-2, with a tentative D call TRBD2 (6 bases). Germline values: CDR1 DFQATT, CDR2 SNEGSKA (reference sequence). The CDR3 has 13 amino acids. The germline V and J ends were trimmed by 7 bases and 1 base, with 10 bases remaining between them. This CDR3 is CSVSGENTGELFF. The CDR3, as DNA: TGCAGTGTTTCGGGAGAGAACACCGGGGAGCTGTTTTTT.

This chain joins TRBV20-1 and TRBJ2-1, with D tentatively TRBD2 (7 bases). This CDR3 spans 15 amino acids. Deletions cut 1 base from V and 0 bases from J, with 10 bases between. Germline CDR1 and CDR2: DFQATT and SNEGSKA (reference sequence). The CDR3 DNA follows: TGCAGTGCTAGAGTCGGGGGGCTCTCCTACAATGAGCAGTTCTTC. Translating it yields CSARVGGLSYNEQFF.

In this sample, this clonotype turned up a few times. This rearrangement joins TRBV6-1 to TRBJ1-4, with D unclear. CDR1 and CDR2 (germline): MNHNS, SASEGT. The CDR3 extends over 14 amino acids. V shed 6 bases and J shed 8 bases, with 16 bases lying between them. CDR3 nucleotide sequence: TGTGCCAGCAGACCTACTTTGGGAGGGGAAAAACTGTTTTTT. Translation: CASRPTLGGEKLFF.

The chain employs TRBV29-1 and TRBJ1-2, with D possibly being TRBD1 (5 bases). The CDR3 totals 14 residues. Trimming pared 5 bases from V and 4 bases from J, leaving 17 bases between. Germline CDR1 reads SQVTM; CDR2 reads ANQGSEA. CDR3 in amino acids: CSVPGTEDFYGYTF. The CDR3, as DNA: TGCAGCGTTCCCGGGACTGAAGACTTCTATGGCTACACCTTC.

This clonotype was observed a few times. The genes are TRBV5-1 and TRBJ1-2; weak D call: TRBD1 (5 bases). This CDR3 contains 13 residues. Germline CDR1 and CDR2: SGHRS and YFSETQ. Trimming took 6 bases from V and 5 from J, leaving 14 bases between them. The CDR3 protein is CASTDGAWYGYTF. The CDR3 nucleotides read TGCGCCAGCACGGACGGGGCTTGGTATGGCTACACCTTC.

This clonotype has a handful of counts. The J gene is TRBJ2-3, the V gene TRBV15; D is undetermined. V was shortened by 2 bases and J by 1 base, with 13 bases between the two germline ends. Germline loops: CDR1 LNHNV, CDR2 YYDKDF (reference sequence). The CDR3 totals 16 residues. The chain's CDR3 is CATSRLVDPRTDTQYF. DNA of the CDR3: TGTGCCACCAGCAGACTGGTGGACCCCCGCACAGATACGCAGTATTTT.

In this sample, this clonotype turned up a few times. The rearrangement links TRBV7-6 to TRBJ2-1; possibly TRBD2 for D (5 bases). Trimming shortened V by 0 bases and J by 2 bases, and 11 bases separated the two germline ends. Germline V gene lookup returns CDR1 SGHVS and CDR2 FNYEAQ. The CDR3 consists of 16 residues. The CDR3 nucleotides read TGTGCCAGCAGCTTAGCTACTAGTGTGACCTACAATGAGCAGTTCTTC. Translated, it gives CASSLATSVTYNEQFF.

The gene calls are TRBV29-1 and TRBJ2-1; D not resolved. Germline CDR1 and CDR2: SQVTM and ANQGSEA. The V end was cut by 6 bases, the J end by 3 bases, with 6 bases between. The CDR3 is 11 residues long. As DNA, the CDR3 is TGCAGCGTGGCGGACTACAATGAGCAGTTCTTC. Translating it yields CSVADYNEQFF.

This clonotype was found a few times. J is TRBJ1-6 and V is TRBV12-3 or TRBV12-4; no clear D gene. The germline V and J ends were trimmed by 6 bases and 10 bases, with 10 bases remaining between them. The CDR3 extends over 12 amino acids. The CDR3 region has the DNA TGTGCCAGCAGCCATCTCGGGTCACCCCTCCACTTT. Its protein is CASSHLGSPLHF.

The chain carries TRBV7-2 and TRBJ2-3, with 7 bases aligning to TRBD2. This CDR3 contains 16 residues. Germline CDR1 reads SGHTA; CDR2 reads FQGNSA. J gave up 6 bases and V 5 bases, and 14 bases lay outside the gene matches. In DNA, the CDR3 is TGTGCCAGCAGCCAATTAGTGGGGGGGGGAATGGATACGCAGTATTTT. Translating gives CASSQLVGGGMDTQYF.

This clonotype was seen at least ten times. The chain combines TRBV6-2 or TRBV6-3 with TRBJ2-1, with D perhaps being TRBD1 or TRBD2 (5 bases each). CDR3 size: 11 residues. V was clipped by 6 bases and J by 15 bases, with 15 bases between them. Germline V gene sequence: CDR1 MNHEY, CDR2 SVGEGT. CDR3 region: CASRRDQFMFF. CDR3 sequence (DNA): TGTGCCAGCAGACGGGACCAATTCATGTTCTTC.

J is TRBJ2-1 and V is TRBV5-5; tentative D call: TRBD2 (5 bases). CDR1 and CDR2 from the germline V gene are SGHKS and YYEKEE (reference sequence). V was trimmed by 1 base and J by 6 bases, leaving 11 bases between them. This CDR3 spans 14 amino acids. This chain's CDR3 is CASSLQLDTNEQFF. Written as DNA, the CDR3 is TGTGCCAGCAGCTTGCAACTAGATACCAATGAGCAGTTCTTC.

The chain has TRBV12-3 or TRBV12-4 and TRBJ2-1, with 12 bases fitting TRBD2. The CDR3 contains 16 residues. After removal of 4 bases from V and 3 bases from J, the junction contained 4 bases not matched to a gene. The CDR3 DNA is TGTGCCAGCAGTTCTAGCGGGGGGGCCATCTACAATGAGCAGTTCTTC. Protein sequence: CASSSSGGAIYNEQFF.

This clonotype came up a few times. The gene calls are TRBV10-3 and TRBJ2-3; D is possibly TRBD1 or TRBD2 (6 bases each). Per germline, CDR1 ENHRY and CDR2 SYGVKD. The CDR3 length is 13 residues. The CDR3 loop reads CAGKGGSTDTQYF. For the CDR3, the DNA is TGTGCAGGGAAGGGGGGCTCCACAGATACGCAGTATTTT.

This clonotype was detected a few times. This chain connects TRBV12-3 or TRBV12-4 to TRBJ2-1; D gene unclear. The length of the CDR3 is 14 residues. Between the trimmed V and J ends, which lost 3 bases and 0 bases, there was a span of 6 bases. Here the CDR3 DNA reads TGTGCCAGCAGTTTGATCCCCTCCTACAATGAGCAGTTCTTC. Residues: CASSLIPSYNEQFF.

The sample holds one count of this clonotype. The V gene is TRBV20-1, the J gene TRBJ1-6; 8 bases line up with TRBD1. Germline CDR1 DFQATT, CDR2 SNEGSKA (reference sequence). CDR3 length: 13 residues. Germline trimming cut 3 bases from V and 8 bases from J; bases unmatched to any gene: 3. The CDR3 bases are TGCAGTGCTAGGGGGACAGGCCATTCACCCCTCCACTTT. Translating it yields CSARGTGHSPLHF.

This clonotype occurred a few times. The V and J genes are TRBV5-1 and TRBJ2-7, with 7 bases lining up with TRBD1. The CDR3 spans 15 residues. The junction had 8 bases not matched to a gene; V was cut back by 3 bases and J by 2 bases. From germline, CDR1 is SGHRS and CDR2 YFSETQ. CDR3 DNA sequence: TGCGCCAGCAGCTCCGTGTCAGGGGGTCCCTACGAGCAGTACTTC. Translated, it gives CASSSVSGGPYEQYF.

The rearrangement joins TRBV12-2 to TRBJ1-2; the table gives TRBD1 as D, unverified against the DNA. TRBV12-2 is tagged as a pseudogene. This CDR3 contains 16 residues. DNA for the CDR3: TGTGCAAGTCGCTTGGAATTTGACAGGGACTACTATGGCTACACCTTC. It is translated as CASRLEFDRDYYGYTF.

The chain employs TRBV29-1 and TRBJ2-5; no clear D gene. Germline CDR1 and CDR2: SQVTM and ANQGSEA. Trimming removed 7 bases from V and 4 bases from J, with 16 bases in between. The CDR3 is made up of 13 amino acids. The CDR3 nucleotides are TGCAGCGCTTCACGTGACGGGCCAGAGACCCAGTACTTC. It yields the protein CSASRDGPETQYF.

The chain employs TRBV20-1 and TRBJ1-1, with 12 bases lining up with TRBD1. The CDR3 is made up of 13 amino acids. Germline V CDR1 and CDR2: DFQATT, SNEGSKA (reference sequence). J lost 3 bases, V lost 5 bases, and 1 base had no gene match. CDR3 region: CSAGTGGHTEAFF. The CDR3 DNA reads TGCAGTGCTGGGACAGGGGGCCACACTGAAGCTTTCTTT.

CDR3 DNA sequence: TGTGCCAGCAGTTCCGCGGGGAACATGAACACTGAAGCTTTCTTT. It translates to CASSSAGNMNTEAFF. The V gene is TRBV12-3 or TRBV12-4, the J gene TRBJ1-1; the D is unclear. This CDR3 has 15 amino acids. V lost 4 bases to trimming and J lost 0 bases, with 12 bases between them.

The sample holds many counts of this clonotype. The CDR3 DNA sequence: TGTGCCAGCAGTGAGAAGGAGCACAATGAGCAGTTCTTC. Protein: CASSEKEHNEQFF. The V and J genes are TRBV6-4 and TRBJ2-1; D call uncertain. Trimming removed 3 bases at V and 5 bases at J, with 8 bases between. CDR1 MRHNA and CDR2 SNTAGT come from the germline V gene. CDR3 size: 13 residues.

J is TRBJ2-1 and V is TRBV7-9; 9 nucleotides agree with TRBD1. Germline CDR1 and CDR2: SEHNR and FQNEAQ (reference sequence). After removal of 5 bases from V and 9 bases from J, the junction contained 2 bases not matched to a gene. The CDR3 length is 12 residues. Here the CDR3 DNA reads TGTGCCAGCAGCCGGACAGGGGTTGAGCAGTTCTTC. Its protein product is CASSRTGVEQFF.